Listed below are T cell receptor beta chains from one sample, sequenced in a study of T cell responses to AZD1222 COVID-19 vaccine. The assay was immunoSEQ multiplex PCR, and TCRdb's table has in-frame clones only and misses some. The sample lists about 120,000 clones, approximately 94% occurring once. This sample comprised peripheral blood, obtained 28 days after the second AZD1222 dose. These receptors all come from an adult who received the AZD1222 COVID-19 vaccine. Both conserved end residues are part of each CDR3. D genes are given only for firm matches. A clone size is listed for some rows: how often the clone was seen (once, few, many), or a class if it is expanded.

J: TRBJ1-1; D: .; V: TRBV24-1; size: .; DNA: TGTGCCACCAGTGATTTCAGGGGTTCCACTGAAGCTTTCTTT; CDR3: CATSDFRGSTEAFF
J: TRBJ1-1; D: .; V: TRBV6-1; size: .; DNA: TGTGCCAGCAGTGAATTAGTGCTCTCATGGGACACTGAAGCTTTCTTT; CDR3: CASSELVLSWDTEAFF
J: TRBJ1-2; D: .; V: TRBV12-3/TRBV12-4; size: .; DNA: TGTGCCAGCAGCCAGGGTCTCTATGGCTACACCTTC; CDR3: CASSQGLYGYTF
J: TRBJ2-1; D: TRBD2; V: TRBV4-1; size: .; DNA: TGCGCCAGCAGCCAAGAGGTCGCTAGCGGGAGGCGGCATGAGCAGTTCTTC; CDR3: CASSQEVASGRRHEQFF
J: TRBJ1-4; D: TRBD1; V: TRBV19; size: .; DNA: TGTGCCAGCAAACAGGGGGCAGGTGAAAAACTGTTTTTT; CDR3: CASKQGAGEKLFF
J: TRBJ1-5; D: .; V: TRBV6-5; size: .; DNA: TGTGCCAGCAGTTACTTGGTGAGACCGTACGATCAGCCCCAGCATTTT; CDR3: CASSYLVRPYDQPQHF
J: TRBJ1-2; D: .; V: TRBV28; size: once; DNA: TGTGCCAGCAGGGGAAATGGGTATGGCTACACCTTC; CDR3: CASRGNGYGYTF
J: TRBJ1-2; D: TRBD1; V: TRBV5-4; size: .; DNA: TGTGCCAGCAGCCAGAAGATAACAGGGGTAACCTTC; CDR3: CASSQKITGVTF
J: TRBJ1-2; D: .; V: TRBV9; size: .; DNA: TGTGCCAGCAGCGTAGACGCCAAAGGGGATGGCTACACCTTC; CDR3: CASSVDAKGDGYTF
J: TRBJ2-2; D: .; V: TRBV5-1; size: .; DNA: TGCGCCAGCAGACCAGGACTCCCAGAAAACACCGGGGAGCTGTTTTTT; CDR3: CASRPGLPENTGELFF
J: TRBJ2-2; D: .; V: TRBV25-1; size: .; DNA: TGTGCCAGCCGATGGAGCGCCGGGGAGCTGTTTTTT; CDR3: CASRWSAGELFF
J: TRBJ1-1; D: .; V: TRBV18; size: .; DNA: TGTGCCACGTGGGGGGTTATTGAAGCTTTCTTT; CDR3: CATWGVIEAFF
J: TRBJ2-1; D: .; V: TRBV3-1/TRBV3-2; size: .; DNA: TGTGCCAGCAGCCAAGCTGTAGGTCCCTACAATGAGCAGTTCTTC; CDR3: CASSQAVGPYNEQFF
J: TRBJ1-5; D: .; V: TRBV11-2; size: .; DNA: TGTGCCAGCAGCCTTGGGACCGCAGGTGGTCAGCCCCAGCATTTT; CDR3: CASSLGTAGGQPQHF
J: TRBJ1-3; D: .; V: TRBV10-3; size: .; DNA: TGTGCCATCAGTGATAGAAACACCATATATTTT; CDR3: CAISDRNTIYF
J: TRBJ2-1; D: .; V: TRBV11-3; size: .; DNA: TGTGCCAGCAGCCCAGGTGAGGGCCGGTTCGGCAATGAGCAGTTCTTC; CDR3: CASSPGEGRFGNEQFF
J: TRBJ1-2; D: .; V: TRBV4-3; size: .; DNA: TGCGCCAGCAGCCAGGTGGACAGTCCTTCTAACTATGGCTACACCTTC; CDR3: CASSQVDSPSNYGYTF
J: TRBJ2-2; D: TRBD1; V: TRBV5-3; size: .; DNA: TGTGCCAGAAGTTCCGGGACAGGGGGCAAGACCGGGGAGCTGTTTTTT; CDR3: CARSSGTGGKTGELFF
J: TRBJ2-3; D: .; V: TRBV30; size: .; DNA: TGTGCCTGGAGGAGGAGGATGGTAGATACGCAGTATTTT; CDR3: CAWRRRMVDTQYF
J: TRBJ2-3; D: TRBD2; V: TRBV11-2; size: .; DNA: TGTGCCAGCAGTGGGCCAGCGGGAGTGTCAAGTCCTCAGTATTTT; CDR3: CASSGPAGVSSPQYF
J: TRBJ1-2; D: .; V: TRBV29-1; size: .; DNA: TGCAGCGTCCGCGGGAGCTATGGCTACACCTTC; CDR3: CSVRGSYGYTF
J: TRBJ1-2; D: TRBD1; V: TRBV5-4; size: .; DNA: TGTGCCAGCCGGCGACAGGGGGCGGATTATGGCTACACCTTC; CDR3: CASRRQGADYGYTF
J: TRBJ1-1; D: .; V: TRBV6-5; size: .; DNA: TGTGCCAGCAGTTACAGTGCAGGCTACACTGAAGCTTTCTTT; CDR3: CASSYSAGYTEAFF
J: TRBJ2-5; D: TRBD2; V: TRBV3-1/TRBV3-2; size: .; DNA: TGTGCCAGCAGCCAAGATAGCGGGACGCTCCAAGAGACCCAGTACTTC; CDR3: CASSQDSGTLQETQYF
J: TRBJ2-3; D: .; V: TRBV5-6; size: .; DNA: TGTGCCAGCAGCTTAATGACAGCTTGGAACACAGATACGCAGTATTTT; CDR3: CASSLMTAWNTDTQYF
J: TRBJ1-5; D: .; V: TRBV20-1; size: .; DNA: TGCAGTGCTAGTCCTTGGGGTAGCAATCAGCCCCAGCATTTT; CDR3: CSASPWGSNQPQHF
J: TRBJ1-1; D: .; V: TRBV2; size: .; DNA: TGTGCCAGCATGGTAGGGCACTACACTGAAGCTTTCTTT; CDR3: CASMVGHYTEAFF
J: TRBJ1-2; D: .; V: TRBV6-4; size: .; DNA: TGTGCCAGCAGTGAGTCCTCGCGAAGCTTGGCGTGGCGTGGCTACACCTTC; CDR3: CASSESSRSLAWRGYTF
J: TRBJ1-4; D: TRBD1; V: TRBV3-1/TRBV3-2; size: .; DNA: TGTGCCAGCAGCCATAAACAGGGGGCGCGGAGGGAAAAACTGTTTTTT; CDR3: CASSHKQGARREKLFF
J: TRBJ2-2; D: .; V: TRBV6-6; size: .; DNA: TGTGCCAGCAGTCGCCCGGGGCCAGGGGGGAGAGGCACCGGGGAGCTGTTTTTT; CDR3: CASSRPGPGGRGTGELFF
J: TRBJ2-3; D: TRBD1; V: TRBV18; size: .; DNA: TGTGCCAGCTCACCACAGACAGGGGGGGATACGCAGTATTTT; CDR3: CASSPQTGGDTQYF
J: TRBJ2-2; D: .; V: TRBV4-3; size: .; DNA: TGCGCCAGCAGCAGAGGGACGGCAAACACCGGGGAGCTGTTTTTT; CDR3: CASSRGTANTGELFF
J: TRBJ2-6; D: .; V: TRBV18; size: .; DNA: TGTGCCAGCTCCCCCAGCTCTGGGGCCAACGTCCTGACTTTC; CDR3: CASSPSSGANVLTF
J: TRBJ2-6; D: TRBD1; V: TRBV5-1; size: .; DNA: TGCGCCAGCAGCCCCTGGACAGGGTCTGGGGCCAACGTCCTGACTTTC; CDR3: CASSPWTGSGANVLTF
J: TRBJ2-1; D: .; V: TRBV24-1; size: .; DNA: TGTGCCACCAGTGGTTGGAGAGACAATGAGCAGTTCTTC; CDR3: CATSGWRDNEQFF
J: TRBJ2-5; D: .; V: TRBV5-1; size: .; DNA: TGCGCCAGCAGCTTGATGGCAGAACTTCAAGAGACCCAGTACTTC; CDR3: CASSLMAELQETQYF
J: TRBJ2-1; D: TRBD2; V: TRBV27; size: .; DNA: TGTGCCAGGAGAGGACTAGCGGGGGATTACTCCTACAATGAGCAGTTCTTC; CDR3: CARRGLAGDYSYNEQFF
J: TRBJ2-7; D: TRBD1; V: TRBV27; size: .; DNA: TGTGCCAGCAGCCGAACCCGGGACAGGGGGGACGAGCAGTACTTC; CDR3: CASSRTRDRGDEQYF
J: TRBJ1-4; D: .; V: TRBV14; size: .; DNA: TGTGCCAGCAGCCAAGGTTCTAATGAAAAACTGTTTTTT; CDR3: CASSQGSNEKLFF
J: TRBJ2-7; D: .; V: TRBV2; size: few; DNA: TGTGCCAGCCTCTTTTCTAGTGGAGGGGGTTGGAACTTC; CDR3: CASLFSSGGGWNF
J: TRBJ2-1; D: TRBD2; V: TRBV7-2; size: once; DNA: TGTGCCAGCAGCTTGCAGCCGGGACTAGCGGACAATGAGCAGTTCTTC; CDR3: CASSLQPGLADNEQFF
J: TRBJ2-7; D: .; V: TRBV6-2/TRBV6-3; size: .; DNA: TGTGCCAGCAGTTACTCAAGGGAGCAGTACTTC; CDR3: CASSYSREQYF
J: TRBJ2-5; D: .; V: TRBV3-1/TRBV3-2; size: .; DNA: TGTGCCAGCAGCCATGGGCGGCTAGAGACCCAGTACTTC; CDR3: CASSHGRLETQYF
J: TRBJ1-1; D: .; V: TRBV11-2; size: .; DNA: TGTGCCAGCAGCCCGCAGGGTGGAGGCACTGAAGCTTTCTTT; CDR3: CASSPQGGGTEAFF
J: TRBJ2-7; D: .; V: TRBV6-5; size: .; DNA: TGTGCCACCACTAGGGAGCTATCCTACGAGCAGTACTTC; CDR3: CATTRELSYEQYF
J: TRBJ2-1; D: .; V: TRBV11-2; size: .; DNA: TGTGCCACCGATGGGGGTCGAGGGGGATTCTTC; CDR3: CATDGGRGGFF
J: TRBJ2-2; D: .; V: TRBV27; size: once; DNA: TGTGCCAGCAGTTCTCAAAGGACCGGGGAGCTGTTTTTT; CDR3: CASSSQRTGELFF
J: TRBJ1-5; D: .; V: TRBV6-5; size: .; DNA: TGTGCCAGCAGTTACTCTGGCCTGGGGAATCAGCCCCAGCATTTT; CDR3: CASSYSGLGNQPQHF
J: TRBJ1-4; D: .; V: TRBV27; size: .; DNA: TGTGCCAGCAGGAGCAACGGAGCTAATGAAAAACTGTTTTTT; CDR3: CASRSNGANEKLFF
J: TRBJ2-3; D: .; V: TRBV4-2; size: once; DNA: TGTGCCAGCAGCCAAGATTGGCGGGCGGGCACAGATACGCAGTATTTT; CDR3: CASSQDWRAGTDTQYF
J: TRBJ2-3; D: .; V: TRBV19; size: .; DNA: TGTGCCAGTAGTATAGACAGTCGCACAGATACGCAGTATTTT; CDR3: CASSIDSRTDTQYF
J: TRBJ1-1; D: .; V: TRBV3-1/TRBV3-2; size: .; DNA: TGTGCCAGCAGCCATGGGGGTTTTAGGACTGAAGCTTTCTTT; CDR3: CASSHGGFRTEAFF
J: TRBJ2-7; D: .; V: TRBV5-1; size: .; DNA: TGCGCCAGCAGCTCGGGCAGTCCCTACGAGCAGTACTTC; CDR3: CASSSGSPYEQYF
J: TRBJ2-3; D: TRBD2; V: TRBV29-1; size: .; DNA: TGCAGCGTTGAGTCAGCGGGGGCGGGAGATACGCAGTATTTT; CDR3: CSVESAGAGDTQYF
J: TRBJ2-1; D: .; V: TRBV7-2; size: .; DNA: TGTGCCAGCAGCTTAGGGACTATTCGGGATGAGCAGTTCTTC; CDR3: CASSLGTIRDEQFF